The clone carrying this T cell receptor beta chain was counted at least ten times. 5'RACE template switching generated TCR cDNA, adding a universal primer site and UMIs. TCRdb re-called the 5' RACE reads through MiXCR, storing one row per CDR3 protein. The sample includes about 4,500 distinct CDR3 sequences, roughly 8.3% of them seen just once. Germline CDR1 and CDR2: SGHTA and FQGNSA. The CDR3 extends over 16 amino acids. V shed 2 bases and J shed 0 bases, with 11 bases lying between them. This entry is derived from a study of T cells after yellow fever vaccination. Whole-study results and caveats: At day 0, almost all vaccine-responding clonotypes escaped detection in the sorted memory subsets. Contamination by abundant bulk-population clonotypes could be present in FACS-sorted repertoires. Primary-vaccination clones mostly resurfaced post-booster (just under 98% CD4, more than 85% CD8).

The material sequenced was PBMCs, either bulk or a sorted T-cell subset (CD4+, CD8+, memory, or dextramer-sorted; not recorded which), taken about 41 days after the first yellow fever vaccination. This receptor was identified in a man aged 18 to 30 who received the YFV17D yellow fever vaccine. The rearrangement links TRBV7-2 to TRBJ1-5; D unresolved. CDR3 DNA: TGTGCCAGCAGCTTACACACCCTCTATAGCAATCAGCCCCAGCATTTT. Its protein is CASSLHTLYSNQPQHF.